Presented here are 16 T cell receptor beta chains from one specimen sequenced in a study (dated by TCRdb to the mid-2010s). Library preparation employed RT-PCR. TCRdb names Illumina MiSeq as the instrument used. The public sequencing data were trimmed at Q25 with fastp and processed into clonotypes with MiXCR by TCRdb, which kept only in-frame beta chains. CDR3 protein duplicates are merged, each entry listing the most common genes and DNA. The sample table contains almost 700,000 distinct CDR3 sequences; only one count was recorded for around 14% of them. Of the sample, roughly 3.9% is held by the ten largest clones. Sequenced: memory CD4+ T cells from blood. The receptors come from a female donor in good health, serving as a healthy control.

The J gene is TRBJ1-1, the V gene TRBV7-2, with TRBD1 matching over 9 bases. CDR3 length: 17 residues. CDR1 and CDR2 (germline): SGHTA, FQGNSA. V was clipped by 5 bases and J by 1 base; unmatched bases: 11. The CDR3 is CASSRTPGQGPNTEAFF. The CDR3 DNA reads TGTGCCAGCAGCCGTACCCCGGGACAGGGTCCGAACACTGAAGCTTTCTTT. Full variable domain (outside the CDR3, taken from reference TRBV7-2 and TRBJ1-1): GAGVSQSPSNKVTEKGKDVELRCDPISGHTALYWYRQSLGQGLEFLIYFQGNSAPDKSGLPSDRFSAERTGGSVSTLTIQRTQQEDSAVYLCASSRTPGQGPNTEAFFGQGTRLTVV.

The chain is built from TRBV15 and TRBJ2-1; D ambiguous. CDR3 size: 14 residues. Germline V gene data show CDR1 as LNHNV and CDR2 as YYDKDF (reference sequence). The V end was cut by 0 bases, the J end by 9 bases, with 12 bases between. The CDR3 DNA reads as TGTGCCACCAGCAGAGAGGCCAGTTCGGTTGAGCAGTTCTTC. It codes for CATSREASSVEQFF.

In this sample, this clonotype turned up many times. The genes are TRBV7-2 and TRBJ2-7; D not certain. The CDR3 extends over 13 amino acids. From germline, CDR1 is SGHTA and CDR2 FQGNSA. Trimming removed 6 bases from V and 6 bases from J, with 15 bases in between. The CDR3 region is CASSSSRLPEQYF. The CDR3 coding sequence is TGTGCCAGCAGTTCCTCCCGGCTCCCCGAGCAGTACTTC.

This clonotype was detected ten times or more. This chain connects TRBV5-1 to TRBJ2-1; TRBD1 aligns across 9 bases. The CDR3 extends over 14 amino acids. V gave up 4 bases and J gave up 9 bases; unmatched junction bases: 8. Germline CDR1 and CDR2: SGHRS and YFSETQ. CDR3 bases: TGCGCCAGCAGCCCCGGGACAGGGAAGGGTGAGCAGTTCTTC. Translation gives CASSPGTGKGEQFF. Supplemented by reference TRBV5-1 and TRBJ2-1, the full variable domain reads KAGVTQTPRYLIKTRGQQVTLSCSPISGHRSVSWYQQTPGQGLQFLFEYFSETQRNKGNFPGRFSGRQFSNSRSEMNVSTLELGDSALYLCASSPGTGKGEQFFGPGTRLTVL.

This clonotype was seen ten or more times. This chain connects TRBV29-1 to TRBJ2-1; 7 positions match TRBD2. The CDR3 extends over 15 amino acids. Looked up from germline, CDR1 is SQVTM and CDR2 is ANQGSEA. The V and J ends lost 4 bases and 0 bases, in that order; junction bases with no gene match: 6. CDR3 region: CSVVSAGLSYNEQFF. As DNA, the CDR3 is TGCAGCGTTGTGTCAGCGGGGCTCTCCTACAATGAGCAGTTCTTC.

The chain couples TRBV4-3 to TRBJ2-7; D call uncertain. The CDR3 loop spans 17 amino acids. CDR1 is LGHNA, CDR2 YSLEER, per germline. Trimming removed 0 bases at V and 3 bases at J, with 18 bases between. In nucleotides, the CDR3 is TGCGCCAGCAGCCAAGATTTCCGTCCCTTGGCGAACTACGAGCAGTACTTC. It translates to CASSQDFRPLANYEQYF.

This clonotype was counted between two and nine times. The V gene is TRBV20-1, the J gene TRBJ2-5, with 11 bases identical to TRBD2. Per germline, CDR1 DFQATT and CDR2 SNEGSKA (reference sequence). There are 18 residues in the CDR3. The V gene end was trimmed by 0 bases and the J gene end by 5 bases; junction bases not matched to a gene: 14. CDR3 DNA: TGCAGTGCTAGAGATTATGAATTACTAGCGGGAGAGTCGGAGACCCAGTACTTC. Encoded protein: CSARDYELLAGESETQYF.

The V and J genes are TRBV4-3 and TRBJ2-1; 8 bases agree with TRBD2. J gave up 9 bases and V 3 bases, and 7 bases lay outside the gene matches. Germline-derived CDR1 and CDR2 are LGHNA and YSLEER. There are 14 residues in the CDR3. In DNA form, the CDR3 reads TGCGCCAGCAGCCATGGGGTAGCGGGAACTGAGCAGTTCTTC. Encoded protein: CASSHGVAGTEQFF.

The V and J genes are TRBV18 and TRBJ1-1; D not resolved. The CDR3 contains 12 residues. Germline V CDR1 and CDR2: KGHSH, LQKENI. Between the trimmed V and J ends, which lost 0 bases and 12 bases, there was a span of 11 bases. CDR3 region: CASSPPFEITFF. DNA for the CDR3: TGTGCCAGCTCACCACCGTTCGAGATAACTTTCTTT.

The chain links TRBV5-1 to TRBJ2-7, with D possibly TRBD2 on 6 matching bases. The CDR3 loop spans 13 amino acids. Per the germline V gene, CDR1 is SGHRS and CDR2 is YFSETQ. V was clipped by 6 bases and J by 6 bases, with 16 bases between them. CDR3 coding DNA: TGCGCCAGCAATTCGGAGCGGACTATCGAGCAGTACTTC. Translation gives CASNSERTIEQYF.

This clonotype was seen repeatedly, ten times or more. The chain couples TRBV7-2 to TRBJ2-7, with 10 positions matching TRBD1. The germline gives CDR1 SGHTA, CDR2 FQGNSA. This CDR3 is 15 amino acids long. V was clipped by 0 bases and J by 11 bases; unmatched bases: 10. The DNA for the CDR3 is TGTGCCAGCAGCTTAGCCAGCTGGGACAGGGGCTCGAAGTACTTC. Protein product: CASSLASWDRGSKYF. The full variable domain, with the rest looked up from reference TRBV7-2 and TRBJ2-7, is GAGVSQSPSNKVTEKGKDVELRCDPISGHTALYWYRQSLGQGLEFLIYFQGNSAPDKSGLPSDRFSAERTGGSVSTLTIQRTQQEDSAVYLCASSLASWDRGSKYFGPGTRLTVT.

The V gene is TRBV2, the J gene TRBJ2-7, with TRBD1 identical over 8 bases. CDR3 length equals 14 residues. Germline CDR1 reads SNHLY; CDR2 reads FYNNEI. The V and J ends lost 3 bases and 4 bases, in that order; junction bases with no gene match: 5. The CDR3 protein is CASSDWGQVYEQYF. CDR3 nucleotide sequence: TGTGCCAGCAGTGATTGGGGACAGGTTTACGAGCAGTACTTC.

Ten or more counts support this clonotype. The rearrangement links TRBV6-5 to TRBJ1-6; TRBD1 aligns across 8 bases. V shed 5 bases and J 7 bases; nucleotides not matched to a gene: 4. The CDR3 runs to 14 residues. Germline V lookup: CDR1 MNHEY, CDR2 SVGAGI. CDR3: CASSPDRANSPLHF. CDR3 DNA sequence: TGTGCCAGCAGTCCGGACAGGGCCAATTCACCCCTCCACTTT.

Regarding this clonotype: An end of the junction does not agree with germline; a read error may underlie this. The CDR3 reads CASSLRRDRGLEKYF. The CDR3 DNA follows: TGTGCCAGCAGCTTGAGGCGGGACAGGGGGCTCGAGAAGTACTTC. This chain links TRBV7-2 with TRBJ2-7; 12 nucleotides agree with TRBD1. Germline V CDR1 and CDR2: SGHTA, FQGNSA. The CDR3 runs to 15 residues.

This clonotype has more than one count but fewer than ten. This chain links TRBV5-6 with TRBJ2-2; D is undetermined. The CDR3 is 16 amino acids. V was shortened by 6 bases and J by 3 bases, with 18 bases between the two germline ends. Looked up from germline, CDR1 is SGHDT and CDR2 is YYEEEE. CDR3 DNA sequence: TGTGCCAGCACGACCGTAGGGCAAAGGGACACCGGGGAGCTGTTTTTT. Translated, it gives CASTTVGQRDTGELFF. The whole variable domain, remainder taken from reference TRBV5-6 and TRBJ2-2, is DAGVTQSPTHLIKTRGQQVTLRCSPKSGHDTVSWYQQALGQGPQFIFQYYEEEERQRGNFPDRFSGHQFPNYSSELNVNALLLGDSALYLCASTTVGQRDTGELFFGEGSRLTVL.

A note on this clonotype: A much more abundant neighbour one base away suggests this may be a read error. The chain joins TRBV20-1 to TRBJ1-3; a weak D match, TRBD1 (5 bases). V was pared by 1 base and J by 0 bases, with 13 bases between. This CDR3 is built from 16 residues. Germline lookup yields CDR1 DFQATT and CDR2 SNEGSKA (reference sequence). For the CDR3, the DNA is TGCAGTGCTAGAGCTGGTAGGCAGGGCTCTGGAAACACCATATATTTT. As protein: CSARAGRQGSGNTIYF.